This TCR beta chain is drawn from a study of PD-L1 blockade in urothelial cancer. Study details: Prior regimens of chemotherapy numbered 0 to 3 per patient. Counts from blood samples showed a median of roughly 150,000 T cells. Whole-study findings and limits: Below-median pretreatment blood TCR clonality was associated with improved progression-free and overall survival.

Using immunoSEQ multiplex PCR, the repertoire was profiled, and TCRdb retains in-frame clones only, with some absent. Among approximately 32,000 clones, roughly 82% were seen once, and the ten largest hold about 7%. Time point given: pretreatment peripheral blood. Patients suffered from locally advanced or metastatic urothelial carcinoma. About this clone itself: Its cognate antigen is unknown.

The material was PBMCs, obtained around atezolizumab (anti-PD-L1) treatment. The receptor comes from a man aged 60-69 years with urothelial cancer.

In DNA form, the CDR3 reads TGTGCCAGCAGCTTTACAGGGCTGGGGGCCGAGCAGTACTTC. This codes for CASSFTGLGAEQYF. The chain employs TRBV5-5 and TRBJ2-7, with D possibly being TRBD1 (6 bases). Trimming shortened V by 2 bases and J by 6 bases, and 15 bases separated the two germline ends. The CDR3 covers 14 residues. Germline CDR1 is SGHKS and CDR2 is YYEKEE (reference sequence).